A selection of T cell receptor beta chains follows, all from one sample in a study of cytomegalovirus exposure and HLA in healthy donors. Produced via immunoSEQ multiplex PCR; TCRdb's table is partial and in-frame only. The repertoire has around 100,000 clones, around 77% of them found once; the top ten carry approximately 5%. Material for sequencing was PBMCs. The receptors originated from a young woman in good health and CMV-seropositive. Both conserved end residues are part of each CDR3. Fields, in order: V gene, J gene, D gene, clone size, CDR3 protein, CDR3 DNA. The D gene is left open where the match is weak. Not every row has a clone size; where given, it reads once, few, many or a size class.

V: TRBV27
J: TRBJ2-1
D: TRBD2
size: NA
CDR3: CASSFSSGSAVEQFF
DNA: TGTGCCAGCAGTTTCTCTAGCGGGAGTGCGGTTGAGCAGTTCTTC

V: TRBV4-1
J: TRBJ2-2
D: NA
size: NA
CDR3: CASSQSGQGVPPRELFF
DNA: TGCGCCAGCAGCCAGTCAGGTCAGGGCGTTCCCCCGAGGGAGCTGTTTTTT

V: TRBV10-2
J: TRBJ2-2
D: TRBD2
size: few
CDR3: CASSESRGLVLNTGELFF
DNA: TGCGCCAGCAGTGAGTCCAGGGGACTAGTCCTCAACACCGGGGAGCTGTTTTTT

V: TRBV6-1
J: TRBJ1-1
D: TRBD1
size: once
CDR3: CASGTVQGEAFF
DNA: TGTGCCAGCGGGACAGTCCAGGGTGAAGCTTTCTTT

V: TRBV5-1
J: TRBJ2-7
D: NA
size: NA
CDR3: CASSFGRGSYEQYF
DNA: TGCGCCAGCAGCTTCGGCAGGGGAAGCTACGAGCAGTACTTC

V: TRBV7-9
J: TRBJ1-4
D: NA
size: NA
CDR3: CSSSTKTGLNEKLFF
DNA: TGTTCCAGCAGCACAAAGACAGGCCTGAATGAAAAACTGTTTTTT

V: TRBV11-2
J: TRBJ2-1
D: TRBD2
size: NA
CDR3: CASSFPAGVEQFF
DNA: TGTGCCAGCAGCTTCCCAGCGGGAGTGGAGCAGTTCTTC

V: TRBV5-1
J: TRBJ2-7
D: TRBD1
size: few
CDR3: CASSPRQGAYEQYF
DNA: TGCGCCAGCAGCCCAAGACAGGGGGCGTACGAGCAGTACTTC

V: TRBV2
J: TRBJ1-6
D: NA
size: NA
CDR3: CASVTGRTNNSPLHF
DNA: TGTGCCAGCGTAACAGGCCGGACGAATAATTCACCCCTCCACTTT

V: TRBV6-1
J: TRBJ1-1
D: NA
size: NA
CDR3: CASSQRGGVGAFF
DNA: TGTGCCAGCAGCCAACGGGGGGGGGTTGGAGCTTTCTTT

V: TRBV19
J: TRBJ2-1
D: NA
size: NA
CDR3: CASSPPGFEQFF
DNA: TGTGCCAGTTCGCCCCCGGGGTTTGAGCAGTTCTTC

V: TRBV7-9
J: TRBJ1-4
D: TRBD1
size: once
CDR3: CASSTTGGFPYTEKLFF
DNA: TGTGCCAGCAGCACGACAGGGGGCTTTCCCTATACTGAAAAACTGTTTTTT

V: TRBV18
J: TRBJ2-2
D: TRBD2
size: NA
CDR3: CASSPAGLAYAGELFF
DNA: TGTGCCAGCTCACCTGCGGGACTAGCCTACGCCGGGGAGCTGTTTTTT

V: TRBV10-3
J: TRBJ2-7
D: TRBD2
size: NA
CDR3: CATRLAGDEQYF
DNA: TGTGCCACCAGACTAGCGGGAGACGAGCAGTACTTC

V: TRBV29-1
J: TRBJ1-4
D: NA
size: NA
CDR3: CSAGQGGEKLFF
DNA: TGCAGCGCCGGGCAGGGTGGTGAAAAACTGTTTTTT

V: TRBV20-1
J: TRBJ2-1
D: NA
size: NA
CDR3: CSAGTNEQFF
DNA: TGCAGTGCTGGTACTAATGAGCAGTTCTTC

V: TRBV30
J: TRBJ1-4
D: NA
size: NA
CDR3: CAFSLKASNEKLFF
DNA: TGTGCCTTCTCCCTTAAAGCGAGTAATGAAAAACTGTTTTTT

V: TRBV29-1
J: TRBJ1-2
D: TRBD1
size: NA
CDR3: CSVDPTLSGGGGYTF
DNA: TGCAGCGTTGATCCAACTCTATCAGGGGGTGGTGGCTACACCTTC

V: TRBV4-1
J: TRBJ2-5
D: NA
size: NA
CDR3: CASSPSRPGAVETQYF
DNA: TGCGCCAGCAGCCCCTCCCGCCCAGGGGCTGTGGAGACCCAGTACTTC

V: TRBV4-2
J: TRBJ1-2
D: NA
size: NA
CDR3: CASSQEISLPLLWYGYTF
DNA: TGTGCCAGCAGCCAAGAAATAAGCCTGCCCTTGCTATGGTATGGCTACACCTTC

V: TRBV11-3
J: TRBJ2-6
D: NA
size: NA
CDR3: CASSPWTNPGANVLTF
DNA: TGTGCCAGCAGCCCTTGGACAAATCCTGGGGCCAACGTCCTGACTTTC

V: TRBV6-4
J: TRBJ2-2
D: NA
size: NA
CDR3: CASSSQGGDTGELFF
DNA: TGTGCCAGCAGTTCTCAGGGGGGAGACACCGGGGAGCTGTTTTTT

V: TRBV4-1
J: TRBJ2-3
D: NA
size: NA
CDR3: CASSQDVGPTDTQYF
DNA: TGCGCCAGCAGCCAAGACGTGGGGCCCACAGATACGCAGTATTTT

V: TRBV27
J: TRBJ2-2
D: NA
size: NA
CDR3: CASSSRDTFRDTGELFF
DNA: TGTGCCAGCAGTTCCCGGGACACCTTTAGGGATACCGGGGAGCTGTTTTTT

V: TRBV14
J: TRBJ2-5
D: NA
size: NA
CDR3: CASSQLDQRSTQYF
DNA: TGTGCCAGCAGCCAACTTGACCAGCGGAGCACCCAGTACTTC

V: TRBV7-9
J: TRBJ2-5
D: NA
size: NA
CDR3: CASSFRIGGETQYF
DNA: TGTGCCAGCAGCTTCCGAATTGGGGGGGAGACCCAGTACTTC

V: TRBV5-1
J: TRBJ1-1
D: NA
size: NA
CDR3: CASRMTETNTEAFF
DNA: TGCGCCAGCAGAATGACAGAAACGAACACTGAAGCTTTCTTT

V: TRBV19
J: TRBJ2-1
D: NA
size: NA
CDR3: CASSATSRQARTYNEQFF
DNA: TGTGCCAGTAGTGCAACTTCGCGACAGGCCCGGACCTACAATGAGCAGTTCTTC

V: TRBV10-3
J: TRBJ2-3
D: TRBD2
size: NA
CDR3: CAISVIASGRTDTQYF
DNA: TGTGCCATCAGTGTCATAGCTAGCGGGAGGACAGATACGCAGTATTTT

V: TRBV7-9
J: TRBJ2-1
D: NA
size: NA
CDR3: CASSSFRDSHYNEQFF
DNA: TGTGCCAGCAGCTCATTCCGGGACTCCCACTACAATGAGCAGTTCTTC

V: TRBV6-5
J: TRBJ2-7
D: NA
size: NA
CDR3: CASSYQGSYEQYF
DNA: TGTGCCAGCAGTTACCAGGGCTCCTACGAGCAGTACTTC

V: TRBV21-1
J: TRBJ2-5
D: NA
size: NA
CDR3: CASSKGQGSETQYF
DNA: TGTGCCAGCAGCAAAGGACAGGGTAGCGAGACCCAGTACTTC

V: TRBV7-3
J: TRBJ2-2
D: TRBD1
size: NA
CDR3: CASTPGTGGTGELFF
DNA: TGTGCCAGCACCCCGGGGACAGGGGGGACCGGGGAGCTGTTTTTT

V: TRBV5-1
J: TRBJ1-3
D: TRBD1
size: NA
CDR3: CASSLEGQGANTIYF
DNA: TGCGCCAGCAGCTTGGAGGGACAGGGGGCAAACACCATATATTTT

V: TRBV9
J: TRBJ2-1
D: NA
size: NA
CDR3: CASSEGVYNEQFF
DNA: TGTGCCAGCAGCGAGGGGGTCTACAATGAGCAGTTCTTC

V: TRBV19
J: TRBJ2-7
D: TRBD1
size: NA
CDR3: CASSTGTGTDEQYF
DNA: TGTGCCAGTAGTACCGGGACAGGGACGGACGAGCAGTACTTC

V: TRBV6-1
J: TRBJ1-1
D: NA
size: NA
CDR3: CASSGGFWQGIDTEAFF
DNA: TGTGCCAGCAGTGGGGGATTCTGGCAGGGGATTGACACTGAAGCTTTCTTT

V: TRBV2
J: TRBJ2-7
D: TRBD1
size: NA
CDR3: CASSDSGGFYEQYF
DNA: TGTGCCAGCAGTGATTCAGGGGGCTTCTACGAGCAGTACTTC

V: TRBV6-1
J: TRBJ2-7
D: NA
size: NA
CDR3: CASSEVGGYEQYF
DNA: TGTGCCAGCAGTGAGGTTGGCGGCTACGAGCAGTACTTC

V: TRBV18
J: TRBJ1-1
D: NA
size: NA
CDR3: CASSLREVKAEAFF
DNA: TGTGCCAGCTCCCTCCGGGAGGTGAAGGCTGAAGCTTTCTTT

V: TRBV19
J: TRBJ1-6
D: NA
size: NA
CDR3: CASSIRDTHNSPLHF
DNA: TGTGCCAGTAGTATACGGGACACCCATAATTCACCCCTCCACTTT

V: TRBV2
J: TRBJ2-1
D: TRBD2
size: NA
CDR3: CASREELAGASQFF
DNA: TGTGCCAGCAGGGAAGAACTAGCGGGAGCAAGCCAGTTCTTC

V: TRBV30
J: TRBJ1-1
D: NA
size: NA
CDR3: CARTGLANTEAFF
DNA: TGTGCCCGGACTGGCCTGGCGAACACTGAAGCTTTCTTT

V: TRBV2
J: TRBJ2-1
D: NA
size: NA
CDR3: CASSRKALGRGDEQFF
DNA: TGTGCCAGCAGTCGAAAAGCCCTTGGTAGAGGCGATGAGCAGTTCTTC

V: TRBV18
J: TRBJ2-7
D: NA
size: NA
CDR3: CASSPSQPLTIYEQYF
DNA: TGTGCCAGCTCACCATCACAACCCCTTACTATCTACGAGCAGTACTTC

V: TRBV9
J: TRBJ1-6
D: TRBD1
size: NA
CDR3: CASGTGSSPLHF
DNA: TGTGCATCCGGGACAGGGAGTTCACCCCTCCACTTT

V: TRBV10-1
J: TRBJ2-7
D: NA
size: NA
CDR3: CASSEGQGSWEQYF
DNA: TGCGCCAGCAGTGAGGGGCAGGGCTCTTGGGAGCAGTACTTC

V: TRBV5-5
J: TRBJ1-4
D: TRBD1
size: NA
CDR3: CASSLGQGSEKLFF
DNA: TGTGCCAGCAGCCTCGGACAGGGTAGCGAAAAACTGTTTTTT

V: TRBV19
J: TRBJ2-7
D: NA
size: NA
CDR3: CASSSRQVYEQYF
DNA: TGTGCCAGTAGTAGCCGACAGGTTTACGAGCAGTACTTC

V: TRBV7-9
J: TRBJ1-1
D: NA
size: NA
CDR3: CASTSPRNTEAFF
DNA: TGTGCCAGCACTTCTCCTCGGAACACTGAAGCTTTCTTT

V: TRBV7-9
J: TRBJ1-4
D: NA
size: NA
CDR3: CASSSLGQSLTTNEKLFF
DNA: TGTGCCAGCAGCTCCTTGGGGCAGAGCCTCACGACTAATGAAAAACTGTTTTTT

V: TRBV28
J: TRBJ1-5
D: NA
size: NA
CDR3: CASSPIGGGAHNQPQHF
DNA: TGTGCCAGCAGCCCCATTGGGGGGGGCGCTCACAATCAGCCCCAGCATTTT

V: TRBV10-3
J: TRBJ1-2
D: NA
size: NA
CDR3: CAISESQHYGYTF
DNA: TGTGCCATCAGTGAAAGCCAACACTATGGCTACACCTTC